This TCR beta chain was sequenced during a study of cytomegalovirus exposure and HLA in healthy donors. On this clone: Antigen unknown.

The PCR made use of 60 Vbeta and 13 Jbeta primers. Generated by immunoSEQ multiplex PCR, the TCRdb table keeps only in-frame clones and is missing some. The sample holds around 190,000 clones; 60% to 80% are singletons and the top ten take around 1.6%. The donors (healthy individuals) were bone marrow donors. Study results and caveats: Reportedly, HLA-A and HLA-B alleles of most subjects were accurately predicted from TCR beta.

V lost 3 bases, J lost 2 bases, and 10 bases lay in between. Germline V gives CDR1 MNHEY, CDR2 SMNVEV (reference sequence). This CDR3 spans 14 amino acids. This receptor was identified in a woman aged 18-30 years in good health and CMV-seronegative. The gene calls are TRBV27 and TRBJ1-2; TRBD1 might be the D (5 bases). Material for sequencing was PBMCs. In DNA, the CDR3 is TGTGCCAGCAGTTTTAGACAGCCAAACTATGGCTACACCTTC. It specifies CASSFRQPNYGYTF.